Below, 27 T cell receptor beta chains from the same sample are listed, as sequenced in a study of long-term antiretroviral therapy in people with HIV. They ran version v3.0 of the immunoSEQ assay at survey level. TCRdb keeps only in-frame clones here, not all; method: immunoSEQ multiplex PCR. The repertoire includes around 40,000 clones, approximately 86% of them detected once, and less than 4% sits in the top ten. Source: unsorted PBMCs, taken just before starting antiretroviral therapy. Source of these receptors: a woman in her late teens or twenties with HIV.

This CDR3 reads CASSRGRTGNTGELFF. In DNA form, the CDR3 reads TGTGCCAGCAGCCGCGGAAGGACAGGGAACACCGGGGAGCTGTTTTTT. This chain uses TRBV27 with TRBJ2-2; the match to TRBD1 covers 7 bases. The CDR3 is 16 amino acids. Trimming at V came to 6 bases and at J to 1 base, leaving 8 bases not matched to a gene. Germline-derived CDR1 and CDR2 are MNHEY and SMNVEV (reference sequence).

V and J are TRBV2 and TRBJ2-2, with a possible D match to TRBD1 (6 bases). The CDR3 runs to 13 residues. CDR1 SNHLY and CDR2 FYNNEI come from the germline V gene. V lost 5 bases and J lost 3, with 7 bases in between. The CDR3 bases are TGTGCCAGCAGTTACAGGGACACCGGGGAGCTGTTTTTT. It yields the protein CASSYRDTGELFF.

The chain is built from TRBV6-6 and TRBJ1-2; the D gene is possibly TRBD1 (5 bases). Trimming took off 4 bases at V and 1 base at J, with 16 bases between the two ends. CDR1 and CDR2 from the germline V gene are MNHNY and SVGAGI (reference sequence). CDR3 length: 16 residues. The CDR3 region has the DNA TGTGCCAGCAGTTCCCTCCCGGGACCGCTTAACTATGGCTACACCTTC. Its protein product is CASSSLPGPLNYGYTF.

The chain employs TRBV4-1 and TRBJ2-2; 9 bases match TRBD2. Germline assignment: CDR1 MGHRA and CDR2 YSYEKL. Trimming took 4 bases from V and 0 from J; bases not matched to a gene: 9. The CDR3 extends over 18 amino acids. Here the CDR3 reads CASSPRGLAGTNTGELFF. The CDR3 DNA reads TGCGCCAGCAGCCCGCGCGGGCTAGCGGGGACGAACACCGGGGAGCTGTTTTTT.

About this clone itself: The junction departs from the called germline gene at one end, perhaps through a read error. The V gene is TRBV19, the J gene TRBJ2-7; D perhaps matches TRBD1 (6 bases). CDR1 and CDR2 (germline): LNHDA, SQIVND (reference sequence). The CDR3 has 15 amino acids. The CDR3 here is CASSPPGTWVGTPVF. Written as DNA, the CDR3 is TGTGCCAGTAGTCCTCCGGGGACCTGGGTGGGGACACCTGTCTTC.

The CDR3 protein is CASSLEAGGSADTQYF. The CDR3 bases are TGCGCCAGCAGCTTGGAAGCTGGCGGGAGTGCAGATACGCAGTATTTT. This chain links TRBV5-1 with TRBJ2-3; TRBD2 matches 7 bases. The J segment lost 4 bases and the V segment lost 0 bases, leaving 8 bases of the junction unmatched. The CDR3 spans 16 residues. Germline CDR1 and CDR2: SGHRS and YFSETQ.

This chain joins TRBV19 and TRBJ2-7; no clear D gene. From germline, CDR1 is LNHDA and CDR2 SQIVND (reference sequence). V was cut by 3 bases and J by 0 bases, with 9 bases left in between. The CDR3 has 14 residues. CDR3 bases: TGTGCCAGTAGTATGCAGGCCGACTCCTACGAGCAGTACTTC. This encodes CASSMQADSYEQYF.

Details on this clone: This sample also contains other DNA sequences that code for the same CDR3. The V and J genes are TRBV9 and TRBJ1-1, with TRBD1 matching 8 bases. The length of the CDR3 is 17 residues. Germline V gene lookup returns CDR1 SGDLS and CDR2 YYNGEE. V trimming: 0 bases; J trimming: 1 base; junction bases outside the gene matches: 8. The CDR3 spells CASSVGRTGRENTEAFF. The CDR3 nucleotides read TGTGCCAGCAGCGTAGGGAGGACAGGGAGGGAGAACACTGAAGCTTTCTTT.

This chain connects TRBV5-1 to TRBJ2-1, with unresolved D. The CDR3 runs to 15 residues. V was trimmed by 4 bases and J by 0 bases, leaving 11 bases between them. The germline V gene has CDR1 SGHRS and CDR2 YFSETQ. CDR3 DNA: TGCGCCAGCAGCCCGACGCCAAACTCCTACAATGAGCAGTTCTTC. Translating gives CASSPTPNSYNEQFF.

The DNA of the CDR3 is TGTGCCAGCAGCTTAGGGGCTGGAACTAGCACAGATACGCAGTATTTT. It translates to CASSLGAGTSTDTQYF. The chain links TRBV11-2 to TRBJ2-3; D gene uncertain. Trimming stripped 1 base from V and 0 bases from J, with 11 bases between. The CDR3 loop spans 16 amino acids. Germline CDR1 SGHAT, CDR2 FQNNGV.

This clone was observed a handful of times. The chain links TRBV7-2 to TRBJ1-2; D unresolved. Germline loops: CDR1 SGHTA, CDR2 FQGNSA. This CDR3 is built from 12 residues. V was clipped by 5 bases and J by 8 bases, with 12 bases between them. CDR3 protein: CASSTGSLGYTF. The DNA for the CDR3 is TGTGCCAGCAGCACGGGTAGTTTGGGCTACACCTTC.

Only one count was recorded for this clone. The chain couples TRBV27 to TRBJ2-7; 11 nucleotides line up with TRBD1. Germline-derived CDR1 and CDR2 are MNHEY and SMNVEV (reference sequence). The CDR3 contains 16 residues. V dropped 0 bases and J dropped 6; count of bases not matched to a gene: 7. The CDR3 DNA reads as TGTGCCAGCAGTTTATCGGGCGGACAGGGGGCTGTCGAGCAGTACTTC. Its protein is CASSLSGGQGAVEQYF.

V is TRBV7-9 and J is TRBJ2-1; D not resolved. This CDR3 comprises 13 residues. Per the germline V gene, CDR1 is SEHNR and CDR2 is FQNEAQ (reference sequence). Trimming took off 7 bases at V and 7 bases at J, with 14 bases between the two ends. CDR3: CASTFSGPNEQFF. CDR3 sequence (DNA): TGTGCCAGCACCTTTTCAGGACCGAATGAGCAGTTCTTC.

The chain links TRBV7-8 to TRBJ2-7; 7 bases are a match to TRBD1. Germline-derived CDR1 and CDR2 are SGHVS and FQNEAQ. The J segment lost 2 bases and the V segment lost 1 base, leaving 5 bases of the junction unmatched. The CDR3 is made up of 15 amino acids. This CDR3 is CASSLGGTAAYEQYF. CDR3 DNA sequence: TGTGCCAGCAGCTTAGGGGGGACAGCCGCCTACGAGCAGTACTTC.

The chain couples TRBV4-3 to TRBJ2-4, with D possibly being TRBD1 (6 bases). This CDR3 region has 15 residues. Germline assignment: CDR1 LGHNA and CDR2 YSLEER. Trimming took 0 bases from V and 9 from J, leaving 15 bases between them. Here the CDR3 DNA reads TGCGCCAGCAGCCAAGATACGGCAGGGGTGGGCATTCAGTACTTC. Encoded protein: CASSQDTAGVGIQYF.

V is TRBV4-3 and J is TRBJ1-3; 9 nucleotides line up with TRBD1. CDR1 and CDR2 from the germline V gene are LGHNA and YSLEER. The length of the CDR3 is 19 residues. Trimming cost V 4 bases and J 3 bases; bases outside gene matches: 16. DNA of the CDR3: TGCGCCAGCAGCCCGAAAATAGGGACAGGGAGCCGCTATGGAAACACCATATATTTT. It yields the protein CASSPKIGTGSRYGNTIYF.

This rearrangement joins TRBV28 to TRBJ2-7; D is unresolved. V was shortened by 6 bases and J by 3 bases, with 12 bases between the two germline ends. Germline V gene data show CDR1 as MDHEN and CDR2 as SYDVKM. The CDR3 is 13 residues long. The CDR3: CASSPKLYYEQYF. The CDR3 region has the DNA TGTGCCAGCAGCCCGAAACTTTACTACGAGCAGTACTTC.

The chain recombines TRBV7-9 with TRBJ2-7; 8 nucleotides agree with TRBD1. J was trimmed by 2 bases and V by 7 bases; bases with no gene match: 16. This CDR3 has 17 amino acids. Germline V gives CDR1 SEHNR, CDR2 FQNEAQ (reference sequence). The CDR3 reads CASTATNGQGGPYEQYF. The CDR3 DNA sequence: TGTGCCAGCACCGCCACGAATGGACAGGGAGGTCCCTACGAGCAGTACTTC.

The chain is built from TRBV6-4 and TRBJ2-1; D gene unclear. Trimming removed 5 bases from V and 5 bases from J, with 10 bases in between. CDR3 length: 13 residues. Per the germline V gene, CDR1 is MRHNA and CDR2 is SNTAGT. Here the CDR3 DNA reads TGTGCCAGCAGTCTGGGCCTGGACAATGAGCAGTTCTTC. Translation: CASSLGLDNEQFF.

The chain has TRBV28 and TRBJ2-3; a weak D match, TRBD2 (6 bases). Trimming took 2 bases from V and 4 from J, leaving 13 bases between them. This CDR3 contains 15 residues. CDR1 is MDHEN and CDR2 is SYDVKM in the germline V gene. CDR3 region: CASSLGGPRSDTQYF. CDR3 sequence (DNA): TGTGCCAGCAGTTTAGGAGGGCCCAGGTCAGATACGCAGTATTTT.

The chain joins TRBV7-3 to TRBJ2-5, with 10 nucleotides matching TRBD2. Looked up from germline, CDR1 is SGHTA and CDR2 is FQGTGA. With V trimmed by 5 bases and J by 0 bases, 6 bases remained unmatched. CDR3 length equals 16 residues. The CDR3 here is CASSLGGLADQETQYF. The CDR3 DNA is TGTGCCAGCAGCCTAGGCGGACTAGCGGACCAAGAGACCCAGTACTTC.

The CDR3 coding sequence is TGTGCCAGCATGGATGGGCAGGGTAGAGGACAGCCCCAGCATTTT. Its translation: CASMDGQGRGQPQHF. The chain combines TRBV27 with TRBJ1-5; perhaps TRBD1 as D (5 bases). The germline V gene has CDR1 MNHEY and CDR2 SMNVEV (reference sequence). The CDR3 loop spans 15 amino acids. V lost 7 bases to trimming and J lost 7 bases, with 20 bases between them.

The V call is TRBV7-2, the J call TRBJ1-5; D gene ambiguous. Germline CDR1 reads SGHTA; CDR2 reads FQGNSA. This CDR3 is 14 amino acids long. The germline V and J ends were trimmed by 2 bases and 1 base, with 6 bases remaining between them. CDR3 DNA sequence: TGTGCCAGCAGCTTACCAGAGAGCAATCAGCCCCAGCATTTT. Protein product: CASSLPESNQPQHF.

CDR3 in amino acids: CATSRDRGQGVEQFF. For the CDR3, the DNA is TGTGCCACCAGCAGAGATAGGGGACAGGGGGTCGAGCAGTTCTTC. V gene TRBV15 combines with J gene TRBJ2-1; 11 bases are shared with TRBD1. Germline CDR1 LNHNV, CDR2 YYDKDF (reference sequence). The V and J ends lost 0 bases and 10 bases, in that order; junction bases with no gene match: 5. CDR3 length: 15 residues.

The chain employs TRBV4-2 and TRBJ2-1; the D is unclear. The CDR3 is 15 residues long. Trimming cost V 5 bases and J 3 bases, with 14 bases left between them. The germline gives CDR1 LGHNA, CDR2 YNFKEQ. The CDR3 is CASSEVTSLYNEQFF. Here the CDR3 DNA reads TGTGCCAGCAGCGAAGTCACCTCACTCTACAATGAGCAGTTCTTC.

The chain links TRBV19 to TRBJ1-2; D ambiguous. CDR1 is LNHDA and CDR2 is SQIVND in the germline V gene (reference sequence). V was cut by 10 bases and J by 6 bases, with 12 bases left in between. This CDR3 spans 11 amino acids. The CDR3 here is CAIALGNGYTF. The CDR3 nucleotides read TGTGCCATCGCCCTGGGGAATGGCTACACCTTC.

This clone was detected only once. The genes are TRBV2 and TRBJ1-2, with D possibly TRBD1 on 6 matching bases. The germline V gene encodes CDR1 SNHLY and CDR2 FYNNEI. This CDR3 is built from 15 residues. The germline V and J ends were trimmed by 6 bases and 6 bases, with 20 bases remaining between them. The CDR3 sequence is CASSLLTTGLNGYTF. The CDR3 DNA reads as TGTGCCAGCAGCCTACTGACTACAGGGTTAAATGGCTACACCTTC.